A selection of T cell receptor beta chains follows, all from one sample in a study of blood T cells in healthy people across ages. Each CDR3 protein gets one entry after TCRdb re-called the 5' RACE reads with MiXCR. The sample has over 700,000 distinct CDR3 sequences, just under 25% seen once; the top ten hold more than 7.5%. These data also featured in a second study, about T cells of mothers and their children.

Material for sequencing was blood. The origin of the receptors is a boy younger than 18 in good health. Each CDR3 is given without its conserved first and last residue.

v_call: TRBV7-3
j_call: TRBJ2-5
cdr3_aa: ASSSNGLSGTQY

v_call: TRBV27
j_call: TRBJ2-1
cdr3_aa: ASSQAGSVVYNEQF

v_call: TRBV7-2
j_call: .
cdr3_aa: ASTQKTGPSYEQY

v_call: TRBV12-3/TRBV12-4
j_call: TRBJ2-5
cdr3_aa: ASSLIRADRETQY

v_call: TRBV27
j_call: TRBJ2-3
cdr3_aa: ASSPLGTSGDTDTQY

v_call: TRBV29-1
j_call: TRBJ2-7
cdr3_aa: SVLGQVVGEQY

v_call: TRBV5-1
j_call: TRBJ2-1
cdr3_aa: ASSLVGGTPSSYNEQF

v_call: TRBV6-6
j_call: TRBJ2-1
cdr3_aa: ASSYSRDNNEQF

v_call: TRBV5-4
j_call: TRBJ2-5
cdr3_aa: ASSGGQVLPSQETQY

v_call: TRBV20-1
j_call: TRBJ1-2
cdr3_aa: SAPNRDGGGYT

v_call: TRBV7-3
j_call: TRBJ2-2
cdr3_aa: ASSLMAATGELF

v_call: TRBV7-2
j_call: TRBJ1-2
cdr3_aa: ASSNFAGNGYT

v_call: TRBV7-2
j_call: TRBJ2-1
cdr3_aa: ASSVSGRRNEQF

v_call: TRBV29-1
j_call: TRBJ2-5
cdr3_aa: SASRPSWGKETQY

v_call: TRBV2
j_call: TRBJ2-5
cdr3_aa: ASSAGLAGEETQY

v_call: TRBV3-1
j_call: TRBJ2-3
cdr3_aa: ASSQATGTDTQY

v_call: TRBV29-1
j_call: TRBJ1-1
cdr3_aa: SGERPLNTEAF

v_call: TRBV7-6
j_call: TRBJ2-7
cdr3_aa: ASSATGSSSYEQY

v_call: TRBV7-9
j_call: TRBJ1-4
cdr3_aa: ASSFETPRGKLF

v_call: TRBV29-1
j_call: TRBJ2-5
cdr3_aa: SVGEAGGLGKETQY

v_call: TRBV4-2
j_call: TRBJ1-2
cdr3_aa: ASSPQGQYISGYT

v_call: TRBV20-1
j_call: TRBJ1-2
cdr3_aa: SAGTVFLYGYT

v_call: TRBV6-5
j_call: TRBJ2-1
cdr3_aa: ASSPALEGFNEQF

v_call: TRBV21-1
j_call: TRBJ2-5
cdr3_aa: ASSKAIPAGVSETQY

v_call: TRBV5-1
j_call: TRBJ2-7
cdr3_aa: ASSPTGEAEQY

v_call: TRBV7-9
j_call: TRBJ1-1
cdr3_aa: ASSFDGNTEAF

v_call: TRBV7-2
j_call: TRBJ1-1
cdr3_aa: ASSLVGLHTEAF

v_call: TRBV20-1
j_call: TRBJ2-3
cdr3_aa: SAEQGSSADTQY

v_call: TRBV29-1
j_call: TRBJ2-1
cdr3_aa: SVRRDRALGEQF

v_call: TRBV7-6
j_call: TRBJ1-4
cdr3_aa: ASSPWTGDEKLF

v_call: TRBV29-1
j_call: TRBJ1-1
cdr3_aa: SVAGGGPNTEAF

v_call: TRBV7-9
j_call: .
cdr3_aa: ASSSFEYEQY

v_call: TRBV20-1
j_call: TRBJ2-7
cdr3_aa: SARGPPGDEQY

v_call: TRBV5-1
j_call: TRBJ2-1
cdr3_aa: ASSSPLTPYNEQF

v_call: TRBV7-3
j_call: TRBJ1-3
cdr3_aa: ASSASGNTIY

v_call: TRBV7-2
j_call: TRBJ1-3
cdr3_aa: ASSIPVSGNTIY